This T cell receptor (beta chain) was recorded in a study of OX40 agonist ivuxolimab in advanced cancers. Overall study results and limits: There were also nonresponders showing low normalized T-cell clonal expansion.

This clone is a singleton in its sample. Antigen unknown. V dropped 6 bases and J dropped 3 bases, with 12 bases sitting between them. The CDR3 loop spans 15 amino acids. Germline CDR1 reads MDHEN; CDR2 reads SYDVKM. Data came from immunoSEQ multiplex PCR; TCRdb stores just in-frame clones and leaves some out. The table includes some 90,000 clones, over 75% detected once. Peripheral blood came from all dose cohorts at three timepoints. The material sequenced was CD4+ or CD8+ T cells sorted from blood, taken in a trial of the OX40 agonist ivuxolimab. The receptor comes from an adult with an advanced solid tumor such as melanoma, head and neck, liver or kidney cancer. The chain has TRBV28 and TRBJ2-6; D unresolved. CDR3 sequence (DNA): TGTGCCAGCAGCTTAGGGTCCCTTGGGGCCAACGTCCTGACTTTC. Its protein is CASSLGSLGANVLTF.